This T cell receptor (beta chain) was retrieved from a study of blood T cells in healthy people across ages. Study overall: Template switching picked up about one barcoded beta molecule for each two T cells.

Using a J-beta primer mix together with a sample-barcoded 5' primer, a second PCR was run for about 6 to 12 cycles. Via MiXCR, TCRdb re-called the 5' RACE reads, giving one row per CDR3 protein. Of 850,000 or so distinct CDR3 sequences detected, roughly 26% appear once; the ten largest clones hold roughly 17%. V lost 4 bases and J lost 7; bases outside the gene matches: 5. Germline CDR1 and CDR2: LGHNA and YNFKEQ. The CDR3 length is 13 residues. Study-wide results and caveats: Unknown CMV status may confound age-related changes in expanded clones. Higher diversity and more naive CD4+ cells were features of long-lived donors, compared to aged donors.

This clonotype was counted many times. Its antigen is unidentified. The J gene is TRBJ2-5, the V gene TRBV4-2; the match to TRBD1 covers 8 bases. The material sequenced was blood. The TCR was taken from a woman at least 80 years old in good health. The CDR3 region has the DNA TGTGCCAGCAGCCTGGGACAGGAACGGACCCAGTACTTC. This gives the protein CASSLGQERTQYF.